This T cell receptor (beta chain) was recovered during a study of T cell repertoires in cytomegalovirus infection. Study-level background: Public signatures in TCR beta pointed to CMV infection and matching HLA type. Study-level results: Based on cumulative public TCR beta family frequency, carriers of CMV plus the relevant HLA were identified. HLA-C-restricted CMV clonotypes gave the most frequent clonotype in two of eight donors.

TCRdb used MiXCR to reprocess the reads, holding one entry per CDR3 protein. The repertoire holds around 750,000 distinct CDR3 sequences, with 32% as singletons. This clonotype was observed a handful of times. Its antigen is unknown. This CDR3 region has 15 residues. Germline CDR1 is MNHNS and CDR2 is SASEGT. Trimming took 2 bases from V and 4 from J, leaving 15 bases between them. Sequenced material: cultured CD8+ T cells from PBMCs, taken from culture after CMV antigen stimulation. The source is a human donor in good health (CMV status not recorded). Some clones in this sample may be carry-over from other donors' samples. V is TRBV6-1 and J is TRBJ2-7; maybe TRBD1 (6 bases). The CDR3 sequence: CASSEPGERGYEQYV. Here the CDR3 DNA reads TGTGCCAGCAGTGAACCCGGGGAAAGGGGGTACGAGCAGTACGTC.